This entry lists 32 T cell receptor beta chains sequenced from one sample in a study of cytomegalovirus exposure and HLA in healthy donors. The repertoire was sequenced with immunoSEQ multiplex PCR; TCRdb's copy has only in-frame clones and lacks some. The table has about 130,000 clones, 90% seen once. The sequencing sample was made of PBMCs. The receptors derive from a woman aged 25-40 years in good health and CMV-seropositive.

The rearrangement uses TRBV7-9 and TRBJ2-2; 12 nucleotides match TRBD2. This CDR3 is 16 amino acids long. J gave up 7 bases and V 3 bases, and 6 bases lay outside the gene matches. Germline V gives CDR1 SEHNR, CDR2 FQNEAQ (reference sequence). CDR3 DNA sequence: TGTGCCAGCAGCTTCAGACTAGCGGGAGCCGGCGGGGAGCTGTTTTTT. It encodes CASSFRLAGAGGELFF.

J is TRBJ2-3 and V is TRBV9; D ambiguous. The CDR3 runs to 14 residues. Trimming removed 4 bases at V and 2 bases at J, with 11 bases between. CDR1 SGDLS and CDR2 YYNGEE come from the germline V gene. CDR3 coding DNA: TGTGCCAGCAGCCCTACCCCCAACACAGATACGCAGTATTTT. Translated: CASSPTPNTDTQYF.

The genes are TRBV2 and TRBJ2-7; D unresolved. The V end was cut by 3 bases, the J end by 3 bases, with 12 bases between. The CDR3 runs 14 residues. The germline gives CDR1 SNHLY, CDR2 FYNNEI. This chain's CDR3 is CASSDSELHYEQYF. CDR3 nucleotides: TGTGCCAGCAGTGACAGCGAATTACACTACGAGCAGTACTTC.

The rearrangement uses TRBV6-1 and TRBJ2-3, with a possible D match to TRBD2 (5 bases). Germline V gene data show CDR1 as MNHNS and CDR2 as SASEGT. The ends were cut back, 6 bases at V and 9 bases at J, with 10 bases in the middle. There are 11 residues in the CDR3. The CDR3 spells CASRVTGTQYF. As DNA, the CDR3 is TGTGCCAGCAGGGTTACGGGGACGCAGTATTTT.

The rearrangement joins TRBV2 to TRBJ2-1; 12 nucleotides line up with TRBD2. Germline trimming cut 4 bases from V and 10 bases from J; bases unmatched to any gene: 5. CDR1 is SNHLY and CDR2 is FYNNEI in the germline V gene. The CDR3 sequence is 14 residues long. DNA for the CDR3: TGTGCCAGCAGTGGGGCTAGCGGGAGGGGGGAGCAGTTCTTC. Its translation: CASSGASGRGEQFF.

This chain connects TRBV19 to TRBJ1-1; 10 nucleotides line up with TRBD1. V shed 1 base and J 4 bases; nucleotides not matched to a gene: 0. The CDR3 extends over 14 amino acids. Per germline, CDR1 LNHDA and CDR2 SQIVND (reference sequence). The CDR3 reads CASSIGTGGTEAFF. Written as DNA, the CDR3 is TGTGCCAGTAGTATAGGGACAGGGGGCACTGAAGCTTTCTTT.

The rearrangement links TRBV2 to TRBJ1-1, with 10 nucleotides matching TRBD1. This CDR3 is built from 13 residues. CDR1 is SNHLY, CDR2 FYNNEI, per germline. The J segment lost 5 bases and the V segment lost 9 bases, leaving 6 bases of the junction unmatched. The CDR3 sequence is CASDRGQGTEAFF. In DNA, the CDR3 is TGTGCCAGTGACAGGGGGCAGGGTACTGAAGCTTTCTTT.

The V call is TRBV5-1, the J call TRBJ2-3; perhaps TRBD2 as D (5 bases). This CDR3 region has 14 residues. Germline V CDR1 and CDR2: SGHRS, YFSETQ. Trimming removed 9 bases from V and 6 bases from J, with 20 bases in between. CDR3 nucleotide sequence: TGCGCCACCGCGGTGCGGGCACCCCGGGATACGCAGTATTTT. Protein sequence: CATAVRAPRDTQYF.

The chain is built from TRBV5-1 and TRBJ2-2; 7 bases are a match to TRBD1. V was pared by 5 bases and J by 0 bases, with 1 base of the junction left unmatched. CDR1 and CDR2 (germline): SGHRS, YFSETQ. CDR3 size: 14 residues. The CDR3 region is CASRQGSNTGELFF. As DNA, the CDR3 is TGCGCCAGCAGACAGGGGTCGAACACCGGGGAGCTGTTTTTT.

V and J are TRBV7-9 and TRBJ1-3; 7 positions match TRBD1. From germline, CDR1 is SEHNR and CDR2 FQNEAQ (reference sequence). Unmatched junction bases numbered 7, after V lost 5 bases and J lost 0 bases. The CDR3 is 16 residues long. CDR3 sequence: CASSRTGTVSGNTIYF. The DNA of the CDR3 is TGTGCCAGCAGCAGAACCGGGACAGTCTCTGGAAACACCATATATTTT. Full variable domain (rest looked up from reference TRBV7-9 and TRBJ1-3): DTGVSQNPRHKITKRGQNVTFRCDPISEHNRLYWYRQTLGQGPEFLTYFQNEAQLEKSRLLSDRFSAERPKGSFSTLEIQRTEQGDSAMYLCASSRTGTVSGNTIYFGEGSWLTVV.

A few counts support this clone. The rearrangement uses TRBV2 and TRBJ1-2, with 7 bases identical to TRBD1. CDR1 is SNHLY, CDR2 FYNNEI, per germline. The trim removed 8 bases at V and 2 bases at J, leaving 5 bases unmatched. This CDR3 contains 13 residues. For the CDR3, the DNA is TGTGCCAGCGCTAGGGACAGAAACTATGGCTACACCTTC. Its translation: CASARDRNYGYTF.

CDR3 coding DNA: TGTGCCAGCACCTTCTCGCAGCAGGGTTCACCCCTCCACTTT. Translated, it gives CASTFSQQGSPLHF. The chain employs TRBV5-4 and TRBJ1-6, with a tentative D call TRBD1 (5 bases). Trimming pared 6 bases from V and 9 bases from J, leaving 16 bases between. This CDR3 contains 14 residues. Germline V gene data show CDR1 as SGHNT and CDR2 as YYREEE (reference sequence).

The chain links TRBV5-1 to TRBJ2-2; 13 nucleotides agree with TRBD2. This CDR3 is built from 20 residues. The J segment lost 4 bases and the V segment lost 4 bases, leaving 16 bases of the junction unmatched. Germline assignment: CDR1 SGHRS and CDR2 YFSETQ. The CDR3 is CASSPHLSLAGGPGTGELFF. CDR3 coding DNA: TGCGCCAGCAGCCCCCACCTGTCACTAGCGGGGGGGCCGGGCACCGGGGAGCTGTTTTTT.

The chain recombines TRBV5-1 with TRBJ2-7; 7 bases line up with TRBD1. CDR3 length: 14 amino acids. Germline trimming cut 0 bases from V and 4 bases from J; bases unmatched to any gene: 4. Germline values: CDR1 SGHRS, CDR2 YFSETQ. CDR3 DNA: TGCGCCAGCAGCTTGGGACAGGGTGGTTACGAGCAGTACTTC. Amino acids: CASSLGQGGYEQYF. Variable domain in full (rest from reference TRBV5-1 and TRBJ2-7): KAGVTQTPRYLIKTRGQQVTLSCSPISGHRSVSWYQQTPGQGLQFLFEYFSETQRNKGNFPGRFSGRQFSNSRSEMNVSTLELGDSALYLCASSLGQGGYEQYFGPGTRLTVT.

The V and J genes are TRBV2 and TRBJ1-5; 8 nucleotides match TRBD1. Trimming at V came to 5 bases and at J to 2 bases, leaving 5 bases not matched to a gene. The CDR3 has 15 residues. Germline CDR1 is SNHLY and CDR2 is FYNNEI. The CDR3 spells CASSYGQGGNQPQHF. CDR3 coding DNA: TGTGCCAGCAGTTACGGACAGGGAGGCAATCAGCCCCAGCATTTT.

This chain connects TRBV5-6 to TRBJ1-2; 9 bases fit TRBD1. The CDR3 covers 17 residues. Germline lookup yields CDR1 SGHDT and CDR2 YYEEEE. V was clipped by 0 bases and J by 4 bases; unmatched bases: 10. The CDR3 here is CASSLGSLTGGPYGYTF. Here the CDR3 DNA reads TGTGCCAGCAGCTTGGGGAGTTTGACAGGGGGGCCCTATGGCTACACCTTC.

This chain joins TRBV7-2 and TRBJ2-5; no clear D. The CDR3 totals 15 residues. The V gene's germline CDR1 is SGHTA and CDR2 FQGNSA. V gave up 1 base and J gave up 1 base, with 10 bases separating them. The CDR3 region is CASSLEGVFQETQYF. CDR3 coding DNA: TGTGCCAGCAGCTTAGAAGGAGTTTTCCAAGAGACCCAGTACTTC.

This clone has a single count. J is TRBJ1-6 and V is TRBV7-8; 7 bases match TRBD1. Germline V gene data show CDR1 as SGHVS and CDR2 as FQNEAQ. The J segment lost 0 bases and the V segment lost 5 bases, leaving 13 bases of the junction unmatched. CDR3 length: 19 amino acids. CDR3 DNA: TGTGCCAGCAGCCCTAGAGGGACAGACGCAAGCTCCTATAATTCACCCCTCCACTTT. Translating it yields CASSPRGTDASSYNSPLHF.

In DNA form, the CDR3 reads TGTGCCAGCAGCTTACAGCGGGCGAACACCGGGGAGCTGTTTTTT. Translating gives CASSLQRANTGELFF. The chain couples TRBV7-2 to TRBJ2-2, with D perhaps matching TRBD2 (6 bases). The V gene's germline CDR1 is SGHTA and CDR2 FQGNSA. The CDR3 spans 15 residues. Trimming removed 2 bases at V and 0 bases at J, with 7 bases between.

J is TRBJ2-1 and V is TRBV6-5; TRBD2 aligns across 11 bases. The CDR3 runs to 16 residues. V lost 0 bases to trimming and J lost 7 bases; unmatched junction nucleotides: 5. The germline gives CDR1 MNHEY, CDR2 SVGAGI. Here the CDR3 DNA reads TGTGCCAGCAGTTACTCGGCACTAGCGGGAGTGAATGAGCAGTTCTTC. Translation gives CASSYSALAGVNEQFF.

The V call is TRBV5-1, the J call TRBJ2-5, with 7 bases fitting TRBD2. Germline trimming cut 5 bases from V and 3 bases from J; bases unmatched to any gene: 4. Germline CDR1 and CDR2: SGHRS and YFSETQ. CDR3 length equals 13 residues. CDR3 DNA sequence: TGCGCCAGCAGTGAGCGGGATAAAGAGACCCAGTACTTC. Translating gives CASSERDKETQYF. Full variable domain (missing parts from reference TRBV5-1 and TRBJ2-5): KAGVTQTPRYLIKTRGQQVTLSCSPISGHRSVSWYQQTPGQGLQFLFEYFSETQRNKGNFPGRFSGRQFSNSRSEMNVSTLELGDSALYLCASSERDKETQYFGPGTRLLVL.

This clone was observed a few times. The chain recombines TRBV14 with TRBJ1-4; D is unclear. The germline gives CDR1 SGHDN, CDR2 FVKESK. The CDR3 runs to 13 residues. Trimming removed 1 base at V and 7 bases at J, with 7 bases between. Written as DNA, the CDR3 is TGTGCCAGCAGCCAAGTTATGGCTGAAAAACTGTTTTTT. This translates into CASSQVMAEKLFF.

The V gene is TRBV4-1, the J gene TRBJ2-2, with TRBD2 matching over 9 bases. The germline V gene has CDR1 MGHRA and CDR2 YSYEKL. With V trimmed by 3 bases and J by 6 bases, 11 bases remained unmatched. The CDR3 has 17 amino acids. CDR3 sequence (DNA): TGCGCCAGCAGCCAGCCTTCGGCGGGGGGGTTCGCCGGGGAGCTGTTTTTT. Translated, it gives CASSQPSAGGFAGELFF.

To note about this clone: A read error may produce the germline difference seen at one junction end. The chain joins TRBV2 to TRBJ2-5, with D possibly TRBD2 on 6 matching bases. Germline V gene data show CDR1 as SNHLY and CDR2 as FYNNEI. The CDR3 totals 16 residues. The CDR3 nucleotides read TGTGCCAGCAATGAAGGCCCCCGAGGCGGGACGGAGACCCAGTACTTC. Translation: CASNEGPRGGTETQYF.

The V gene is TRBV7-9, the J gene TRBJ2-7; 8 nucleotides align to TRBD2. The J segment lost 2 bases and the V segment lost 5 bases, leaving 5 bases of the junction unmatched. There are 14 residues in the CDR3. Germline V gene sequence: CDR1 SEHNR, CDR2 FQNEAQ (reference sequence). The CDR3: CASSRGGNPYEQYF. DNA for the CDR3: TGTGCCAGCAGCCGCGGGGGGAACCCCTACGAGCAGTACTTC. Combining the CDR3 with reference TRBV7-9 and TRBJ2-7 gives the whole variable domain DTGVSQNPRHKITKRGQNVTFRCDPISEHNRLYWYRQTLGQGPEFLTYFQNEAQLEKSRLLSDRFSAERPKGSFSTLEIQRTEQGDSAMYLCASSRGGNPYEQYFGPGTRLTVT.

This clone was seen just once. The genes are TRBV11-2 and TRBJ2-2, with D hard to call. The CDR3 spans 14 residues. Per the germline V gene, CDR1 is SGHAT and CDR2 is FQNNGV. V was shortened by 3 bases and J by 5 bases, with 10 bases between the two germline ends. Written as DNA, the CDR3 is TGTGCCAGCAGCTTTGAGCGTCGGACCGGGGAGCTGTTTTTT. Amino acids: CASSFERRTGELFF. Filled out from reference TRBV11-2 and TRBJ2-2, the complete variable domain reads EAGVAQSPRYKIIEKRQSVAFWCNPISGHATLYWYQQILGQGPKLLIQFQNNGVVDDSQLPKDRFSAERLKGVDSTLKIQPAKLEDSAVYLCASSFERRTGELFFGEGSRLTVL.

The genes are TRBV7-2 and TRBJ2-1; possible D gene TRBD2, 7 bases. V lost 3 bases and J lost 2, with 14 bases in between. CDR1 and CDR2 from the germline V gene are SGHTA and FQGNSA. The CDR3 is 16 residues long. In DNA form, the CDR3 reads TGTGCCAGCAGCTTGAGGGGGGGGCGAACCTACAATGAGCAGTTCTTC. This codes for CASSLRGGRTYNEQFF.

This rearrangement joins TRBV5-1 to TRBJ2-1, with 10 bases that match TRBD2. In germline, CDR1 is SGHRS, CDR2 YFSETQ. V was clipped by 5 bases and J by 7 bases; unmatched bases: 9. The length of the CDR3 is 15 residues. This CDR3 is CASSKIAGGFNEQFF. Written as DNA, the CDR3 is TGCGCCAGCAGTAAAATAGCGGGGGGCTTTAATGAGCAGTTCTTC.

The V gene is TRBV6-1, the J gene TRBJ1-5; the D is unclear. Trimming removed 4 bases from V and 8 bases from J, with 9 bases in between. Germline CDR1 is MNHNS and CDR2 is SASEGT. This CDR3 region has 12 residues. CDR3 coding DNA: TGTGCCAGCAGTGGGCTCGGGGAGCCCCAGCATTTT. Protein product: CASSGLGEPQHF.

On this clone: The same CDR3 arises from other DNA sequences in this sample as well. This rearrangement joins TRBV11-2 to TRBJ1-1, with D possibly TRBD1 on 6 matching bases. Germline V CDR1 and CDR2: SGHAT, FQNNGV. The CDR3 contains 14 residues. V lost 1 base and J lost 5, with 11 bases in between. The CDR3 nucleotides read TGTGCCAGCAGCTTAGTAGGCCAGGGGACTGAAGCTTTCTTT. The encoded protein is CASSLVGQGTEAFF.

The genes are TRBV28 and TRBJ2-3; 8 nucleotides align to TRBD1. The length of the CDR3 is 15 residues. After removal of 5 bases from V and 2 bases from J, the junction contained 6 bases not matched to a gene. The V gene's germline CDR1 is MDHEN and CDR2 SYDVKM. The chain's CDR3 is CASSPDRGLTDTQYF. DNA of the CDR3: TGTGCCAGCAGTCCAGACAGGGGTCTCACAGATACGCAGTATTTT.

The V gene is TRBV2, the J gene TRBJ2-7, with D uncertain. Looked up from germline, CDR1 is SNHLY and CDR2 is FYNNEI. This CDR3 has 13 amino acids. Trimming pared 9 bases from V and 6 bases from J, leaving 18 bases between. CDR3 sequence: CASRVRLITEQYF. CDR3 coding DNA: TGTGCCAGTCGGGTCAGATTGATTACCGAGCAGTACTTC.